The 25 T cell receptor beta chains given below trace back to one sample, sequenced in a study of vaccination effects on CD4 cells after COVID-19. Some clones are missing from TCRdb's copy, which holds only in-frame ones; the method was immunoSEQ multiplex PCR. The sample contains roughly 57,000 clones, about 77% of which appear only once. Before any sequencing was done, the ViraFEST assay used viral peptide pools to expand antigen-specific CD4+ T cells. On approximately day 9 of culture, CD4+ T cells were separated out. The person was diagnosed with PCR-confirmed SARS-CoV-2 infection between March and December 2020. Antigen specificity for these receptors is unknown. Sequenced here: CD4+ T cells from PBMCs cultured with HIV peptides, sampled before COVID-19 vaccination. Noted subset: HIV-1 Nef peptide pool negative control/reference culture. The receptors come from a human donor who had a prior SARS-CoV-2 infection.

V gene TRBV19 combines with J gene TRBJ2-2; 8 positions match TRBD1. V shed 6 bases and J 5 bases; nucleotides not matched to a gene: 8. This CDR3 spans 15 amino acids. Germline V lookup: CDR1 LNHDA, CDR2 SQIVND (reference sequence). The CDR3 loop reads CASSLDRAGTGELFF. In nucleotides, the CDR3 is TGTGCCAGTAGCCTGGACAGGGCTGGGACCGGGGAGCTGTTTTTT.

The chain has TRBV27 and TRBJ2-7, with 8 bases fitting TRBD1. The CDR3 is made up of 14 amino acids. J lost 3 bases, V lost 6 bases, and 7 bases had no gene match. Germline lookup yields CDR1 MNHEY and CDR2 SMNVEV (reference sequence). The CDR3 spells CASRRNRGNYEQYF. The CDR3 nucleotides are TGTGCCAGCAGAAGAAACAGGGGGAACTACGAGCAGTACTTC.

V and J are TRBV5-8 and TRBJ2-7; weak D call: TRBD2 (5 bases). CDR1 and CDR2 (germline): SGHTS, YDEGEE. Trimming removed 1 base from V and 0 bases from J, with 8 bases in between. The CDR3 sequence is 14 residues long. The CDR3 region has the DNA TGTGCCAGCAGCTTGCGAAGCGGCTCCTACGAGCAGTACTTC. This sequence encodes CASSLRSGSYEQYF.

This clone was seen a few times. The chain recombines TRBV4-3 with TRBJ2-3; no reliable D call. The CDR3 is made up of 14 amino acids. Germline V gene sequence: CDR1 LGHNA, CDR2 YSLEER. V lost 2 bases, J lost 3 bases, and 9 bases lay in between. The CDR3: CASSQWLGTDTQYF. CDR3 nucleotide sequence: TGCGCCAGCAGCCAATGGTTGGGTACAGATACGCAGTATTTT.

The chain carries TRBV10-3 and TRBJ2-5; D not certain. The CDR3 sequence is 12 residues long. Germline CDR1 reads ENHRY; CDR2 reads SYGVKD. Trimming shortened V by 3 bases and J by 5 bases, and 7 bases separated the two germline ends. CDR3 amino acids: CAISEHRETQYF. The CDR3 nucleotides read TGTGCCATCAGTGAACACCGGGAGACCCAGTACTTC.

The chain carries TRBV30 and TRBJ2-7, with D possibly TRBD2 on 5 matching bases. The V gene's germline CDR1 is GTSNPN and CDR2 SVGIG (reference sequence). The ends were cut back, 3 bases at V and 7 bases at J, with 16 bases in the middle. The CDR3 spans 13 residues. The CDR3 region is CAWRYFLSGEQYF. For the CDR3, the DNA is TGTGCCTGGAGGTATTTCCTAAGCGGAGAGCAGTACTTC.

Here the CDR3 reads CASNSRTDQETQYF. The DNA of the CDR3 is TGTGCCAGCAACAGTAGGACTGATCAAGAGACCCAGTACTTC. The rearrangement links TRBV5-4 to TRBJ2-5, with a possible D match to TRBD2 (5 bases). The germline CDR1 and CDR2 sequences are SGHNT and YYREEE (reference sequence). Trimming took 6 bases from V and 2 from J, leaving 14 bases between them. The CDR3 covers 14 residues.

The gene calls are TRBV7-2 and TRBJ2-1; the match to TRBD2 covers 8 bases. Germline V CDR1 and CDR2: SGHTA, FQGNSA. The CDR3 covers 15 residues. Losses at the gene ends were 1 base for V and 3 bases for J; bases not matched to a gene: 2. The CDR3 sequence is CASSLGGLDYNEQFF. The CDR3 coding sequence is TGTGCCAGCAGCTTAGGGGGACTAGACTACAATGAGCAGTTCTTC.

This chain joins TRBV30 and TRBJ1-2, with TRBD1 matching over 7 bases. CDR1 and CDR2 (germline): GTSNPN, SVGIG (reference sequence). V was pared by 3 bases and J by 4 bases, with 11 bases of the junction left unmatched. The CDR3 sequence is 15 residues long. The CDR3 region is CAWRPPGQTFYGYTF. For the CDR3, the DNA is TGTGCCTGGAGACCGCCGGGACAGACTTTCTATGGCTACACCTTC. Full variable domain (outside the CDR3, taken from reference TRBV30 and TRBJ1-2): SQTIHQWPATLVQPVGSPLSLECTVEGTSNPNLYWYRQAAGRGLQLLFYSVGIGQISSEVPQNLSASRPQDRQFILSSKKLLLSDSGFYLCAWRPPGQTFYGYTFGSGTRLTVV.

The genes are TRBV18 and TRBJ2-7; tentative D call: TRBD2 (5 bases). CDR3 size: 18 residues. V was pared by 2 bases and J by 0 bases, with 20 bases between. Germline V gene sequence: CDR1 KGHSH, CDR2 LQKENI. CDR3 nucleotide sequence: TGTGCCAGCTCACCAAGAGGGTCCCCGAGTGGGAGCTCCTACGAGCAGTACTTC. This encodes CASSPRGSPSGSSYEQYF.

CDR3 in amino acids: CASSLYASGGPTYNEQFF. In DNA, the CDR3 is TGTGCCAGCAGCTTGTATGCTAGCGGGGGGCCAACCTACAATGAGCAGTTCTTC. The V gene is TRBV5-8, the J gene TRBJ2-1, with 11 bases fitting TRBD2. There are 18 residues in the CDR3. The germline gives CDR1 SGHTS, CDR2 YDEGEE. Trimming took 1 base from V and 2 from J; bases not matched to a gene: 8.

The genes are TRBV18 and TRBJ1-2, with D unresolved. CDR1 KGHSH and CDR2 LQKENI come from the germline V gene. The CDR3 contains 12 residues. V was pared by 3 bases and J by 14 bases, with 16 bases between. This CDR3 is CASSPLTGSLTF. DNA of the CDR3: TGTGCCAGCTCACCCCTAACGGGCTCTTTAACCTTC. The complete variable domain, with remaining parts taken from reference TRBV18 and TRBJ1-2, reads NAGVMQNPRHLVRRRGQEARLRCSPMKGHSHVYWYRQLPEEGLKFMVYLQKENIIDESGMPKERFSAEFPKEGPSILRIQQVVRGDSAAYFCASSPLTGSLTFGSGTRLTVV.

This chain uses TRBV11-2 with TRBJ2-1; 11 bases line up with TRBD2. The CDR3 extends over 15 amino acids. V lost 4 bases, J lost 8 bases, and 7 bases stayed unmatched. Germline V gives CDR1 SGHAT, CDR2 FQNNGV. CDR3 nucleotides: TGTGCCAGCAGCTCACTAGCGGGAGTTTACCATGAGCAGTTCTTC. It codes for CASSSLAGVYHEQFF. The entire variable domain, with the rest obtained from reference TRBV11-2 and TRBJ2-1, is as follows: EAGVAQSPRYKIIEKRQSVAFWCNPISGHATLYWYQQILGQGPKLLIQFQNNGVVDDSQLPKDRFSAERLKGVDSTLKIQPAKLEDSAVYLCASSSLAGVYHEQFFGPGTRLTVL.

The genes are TRBV7-3 and TRBJ2-1; 7 nucleotides match TRBD2. This CDR3 is built from 16 residues. Germline V gene data show CDR1 as SGHTA and CDR2 as FQGTGA. The V gene end was trimmed by 0 bases and the J gene end by 1 base; junction bases not matched to a gene: 3. The DNA of the CDR3 is TGTGCCAGCAGCTTAACATCAGCGGGGTCCTACAATGAGCAGTTCTTC. Protein product: CASSLTSAGSYNEQFF.

The chain joins TRBV7-2 to TRBJ2-7; the D gene is possibly TRBD2 (5 bases). Germline V gene lookup returns CDR1 SGHTA and CDR2 FQGNSA. The CDR3 contains 15 residues. V gave up 4 bases and J gave up 4 bases, with 17 bases separating them. CDR3 region: CASSSSRAAMYEQYF. CDR3 sequence (DNA): TGTGCCAGCAGCTCATCGCGGGCCGCGATGTACGAGCAGTACTTC. The full variable domain, with the rest looked up from reference TRBV7-2 and TRBJ2-7, is GAGVSQSPSNKVTEKGKDVELRCDPISGHTALYWYRQSLGQGLEFLIYFQGNSAPDKSGLPSDRFSAERTGGSVSTLTIQRTQQEDSAVYLCASSSSRAAMYEQYFGPGTRLTVT.

Here the CDR3 DNA reads TGTGCCAGCAGCTCCCCACTGACAGACGGGACCGGGGAGCTGTTTTTT. This translates into CASSSPLTDGTGELFF. V is TRBV7-9 and J is TRBJ2-2; tentatively, D is TRBD1 (5 bases). The CDR3 is made up of 16 amino acids. The germline CDR1 and CDR2 sequences are SEHNR and FQNEAQ (reference sequence). The V end lost 4 bases, the J end lost 5 bases, and 17 bases lay between the germline ends.

This chain links TRBV19 with TRBJ1-5, with TRBD1 matching 7 bases. Looked up from germline, CDR1 is LNHDA and CDR2 is SQIVND (reference sequence). The CDR3 is 15 amino acids. Trimming cost V 1 base and J 5 bases; bases outside gene matches: 5. The DNA of the CDR3 is TGTGCCAGTAGTATAGGAGACAGGGACCATCAGCCCCAGCATTTT. Protein product: CASSIGDRDHQPQHF.

The chain joins TRBV5-4 to TRBJ1-6; D is unclear. The CDR3 runs to 16 residues. The germline CDR1 and CDR2 sequences are SGHNT and YYREEE (reference sequence). The V gene lost 0 bases and the J gene lost 2 bases, with 9 bases spanning the gap. CDR3 bases: TGTGCCAGCAGCTTGGAGCCGCCCACCTATAATTCACCCCTCCACTTT. It is translated as CASSLEPPTYNSPLHF.

V gene TRBV5-4 combines with J gene TRBJ2-3, with TRBD2 matching 12 bases. Germline V gene data show CDR1 as SGHNT and CDR2 as YYREEE (reference sequence). This CDR3 has 18 amino acids. With V trimmed by 4 bases and J by 2 bases, 11 bases remained unmatched. CDR3 nucleotide sequence: TGTGCCAGCAGCACCCTAGCGGGAGGGCCGGCCTCCACAGATACGCAGTATTTT. Protein: CASSTLAGGPASTDTQYF.

The CDR3 reads CASSQGSPGANVLTF. Here the CDR3 DNA reads TGTGCCAGCAGCCAGGGGTCACCGGGGGCCAACGTCCTGACTTTC. The chain is built from TRBV3-1 (or the pseudogene TRBV3-2) and TRBJ2-6, with no clear D. From germline, CDR1 is LGHDT and CDR2 YNNKEL (reference sequence). This CDR3 has 15 residues. V was pared by 3 bases and J by 4 bases, with 10 bases between.

This chain joins TRBV2 and TRBJ1-4; 8 nucleotides match TRBD1. The J segment lost 4 bases and the V segment lost 5 bases, leaving 9 bases of the junction unmatched. CDR1 SNHLY and CDR2 FYNNEI come from the germline V gene. This CDR3 has 16 amino acids. The CDR3 DNA is TGTGCCAGCAGTCGCGGACAGGGACTTGGTAATGAAAAACTGTTTTTT. Its translation: CASSRGQGLGNEKLFF.

There are a few counts of this clone. The rearrangement joins TRBV7-9 to TRBJ2-6; 8 bases are a match to TRBD1. Trimming cost V 7 bases and J 4 bases; bases outside gene matches: 18. Germline V gives CDR1 SEHNR, CDR2 FQNEAQ (reference sequence). This CDR3 spans 19 amino acids. CDR3 protein: CASIPEAGGIISGANVLTF. The CDR3 DNA follows: TGTGCCAGCATCCCCGAGGCAGGGGGCATCATCTCCGGGGCCAACGTCCTGACTTTC.

This chain uses TRBV6-2 or TRBV6-3 with TRBJ1-1, with unresolved D. Germline CDR1 MNHEY, CDR2 SVGEGT. The CDR3 has 12 amino acids. V was pared by 3 bases and J by 5 bases, with 7 bases between. The CDR3, as DNA: TGTGCCAGCAGTTATTTGACGACTGAAGCTTTCTTT. This codes for CASSYLTTEAFF.

The rearrangement uses TRBV19 and TRBJ1-1; TRBD1 aligns across 8 bases. V dropped 5 bases and J dropped 4; count of bases not matched to a gene: 9. This CDR3 comprises 15 residues. Germline V CDR1 and CDR2: LNHDA, SQIVND (reference sequence). This CDR3 reads CASSVDREDPTEAFF. DNA for the CDR3: TGTGCCAGTAGTGTGGACAGGGAAGACCCCACTGAAGCTTTCTTT. Full variable domain (remainder filled in from reference TRBV19 and TRBJ1-1): DGGITQSPKYLFRKEGQNVTLSCEQNLNHDAMYWYRQDPGQGLRLIYYSQIVNDFQKGDIAEGYSVSREKKESFPLTVTSAQKNPTAFYLCASSVDREDPTEAFFGQGTRLTVV.

This clone was found a few times. The chain links TRBV5-4 to TRBJ2-3; 11 bases line up with TRBD2. The V gene's germline CDR1 is SGHNT and CDR2 YYREEE (reference sequence). The CDR3 is made up of 16 amino acids. The J segment lost 4 bases and the V segment lost 1 base, leaving 5 bases of the junction unmatched. The CDR3 is CASSLWLAGGSDTQYF. In DNA form, the CDR3 reads TGTGCCAGCAGCTTGTGGCTAGCGGGAGGCTCAGATACGCAGTATTTT.